This T cell receptor beta chain originates from a study of blood T cell repertoires in COVID-19. CDR1 and CDR2 from the germline V gene are LNHDA and SQIVND (reference sequence). The V end lost 7 bases, the J end lost 6 bases, and 13 bases lay between the germline ends. The CDR3 covers 13 residues. The cohort comprised adults aged about 18 to 100 years residing in 20 to 30 US areas. In assigning cohorts, the study relied on participant-reported clinical history. Method: immunoSEQ multiplex PCR; TCRdb's copy keeps in-frame clones and lacks some. The sample records around 110,000 clones, 84% being singletons.

Sequencing was carried out using PBMCs or T cells enriched from blood (not recorded which). The sequence was collected from a woman aged 25 to 39 who had recovered from COVID-19. This chain uses TRBV19 with TRBJ1-5; the D gene is possibly TRBD1 (6 bases). The DNA for the CDR3 is TGTGCCAGTAAACAGGGCGGGGGTCAGCCCCAGCATTTT. It encodes CASKQGGGQPQHF.